Listed below are T cell receptor beta chains from one sample, sequenced in a study of T cell changes during pregnancy in multiple sclerosis. Produced via immunoSEQ multiplex PCR; TCRdb's table is partial and in-frame only. In the table there are about 110,000 clones, 85% to 95% of which are singletons. Sequencing was performed on peripheral blood, taken in the third trimester of pregnancy. The receptors originated from a female donor in good health, enrolled as a control in a pregnancy study. Each CDR3 is given with its conserved first and last residue.

v_gene | CDR3aa
TRBV6-5 | CASSSPRDRGKETQYF
TRBV29-1 | CSVDGGSLYGYTF
TRBV30 | CAWSPGQAYEQYF
TRBV5-1 | CASSLSTDRGRGYGYTF
TRBV9 | CASSVDRGETQYF
TRBV6-6 | CASSYSLSYEQYF
TRBV25-1 | CASSRTGRNQPQHF
TRBV7-7 | CASSHSLKTGGQLGTGELFF
TRBV5-1 | CASSSGLDNEQFF
TRBV4-3 | CASSQEWGDTEAFF
TRBV5-8 | CASSLVTGETVGELFF
TRBV23-1 | CASSPRDRGRIKEKLFF
TRBV29-1 | CSVGSTGNYNEQFF
TRBV5-4 | CASTEPDRDYEQYF
TRBV9 | CASSGGGTEAEAFF
TRBV2 | CASSGPGQYTGELFF
TRBV13 | CASSPPNDIRYEQYF
TRBV5-4 | CASSLQGPNQPQHF
TRBV4-3 | CASSQAGQGSSYGYTF
TRBV7-2 | CASSRQSPYGYTF
TRBV2 | CASILTTEAFF
TRBV5-1 | CASSFFGNSYEQYF
TRBV11-3 | CASSQGPSWNEQFF
TRBV7-2 | CASSPNTRNEKLFF
TRBV7-2 | CASSLDARGDGYTF
TRBV6-5 | CASTRGFQETQYF
TRBV11-3 | CASSIRITGDSYEQYF
TRBV10-3 | CAISESTLKRGAYNEQFF
TRBV4-3 | CASSQDTQGTKTQYF
TRBV4-2 | CASSQDGGQSNQPQHF
TRBV10-1 | CARVAGGGEGYTF
TRBV4-1 | CASSQRQARETQYF
TRBV6-1 | CASSETGYSYEQYF
TRBV4-3 | CASSQERGTSMQFF
TRBV11-3 | CASRQGARTGELFF
TRBV7-9 | CASSRPGQGAVRGYTF
TRBV19 | CATHGRGSDNNYGYTF
TRBV18 | CASSPQTGQGANYGYTF
TRBV7-3 | CASSLSGGGGADTQYF
TRBV11-3 | CASSVPTGFDGYTF
TRBV29-1 | CSVSTGTGGVF
TRBV9 | CASSVSPLGGGSPLHF
TRBV7-2 | CASSLEGGAFF